Each of the 15 T cell receptor beta chains below was sequenced from the same sample in a study of T cell responses to AZD1222 COVID-19 vaccine (dated by TCRdb to about 2021). The method behind the library was the immunoSEQ multiplex PCR assay. Drawn from immuneACCESS, this table holds only the in-frame rearrangements with V and J called that TCRdb kept. Clones are partly lost; checked studies trace under half to an unresolved V gene and leave the rest unexplained. Within this sample are some 130,000 clones, with roughly 88% of them counted one time only. The leading ten clones occupy approximately 1.6% of the sample. The time point label, read with the paper, signifies: baseline before first vaccination. This specimen consisted of peripheral blood, obtained on day 0 of AZD1222 vaccination. These receptors came from an adult in good health.

This clone has only one observation. CDR3 sequence reads: CASSQTTGGETQYF. The DNA of the CDR3 is TGTGCCAGCAGCCAGACAACAGGGGGAGAGACCCAGTACTTC. The chain links TRBV9 to TRBJ2-5, with 8 positions matching TRBD1. The germline V gene encodes CDR1 SGDLS and CDR2 YYNGEE. Germline trimming cut 4 bases from V and 4 bases from J; bases unmatched to any gene: 6. The CDR3 is 14 residues long. The complete variable domain, with remaining parts taken from reference TRBV9 and TRBJ2-5, reads DSGVTQTPKHLITATGQRVTLRCSPRSGDLSVYWYQQSLDQGLQFLIQYYNGEERAKGNILERFSAQQFPDLHSELNLSSLELGDSALYFCASSQTTGGETQYFGPGTRLLVL.

The sample holds one count of this clone. The chain couples TRBV30 to TRBJ1-2; D might be TRBD1 (5 bases). The ends were cut back, 1 base at V and 0 bases at J, with 9 bases in the middle. The germline V gene has CDR1 GTSNPN and CDR2 SVGIG (reference sequence). The CDR3 spans 14 residues. Here the CDR3 reads CAWSGGGPNYGYTF. In DNA, the CDR3 is TGTGCCTGGAGTGGGGGCGGACCTAACTATGGCTACACCTTC.

J is TRBJ1-2 and V is TRBV7-3; 7 bases fit TRBD1. Per the germline V gene, CDR1 is SGHTA and CDR2 is FQGTGA. Trimming took 2 bases from V and 5 from J; bases not matched to a gene: 8. CDR3 length: 15 amino acids. CDR3 in amino acids: CASSLSGQLSYGYTF. CDR3 DNA sequence: TGTGCCAGCAGCTTATCGGGACAGCTGTCTTATGGCTACACCTTC.

The rearrangement links TRBV2 to TRBJ2-2, with D possibly matching TRBD1 (5 bases). Germline-derived CDR1 and CDR2 are SNHLY and FYNNEI. The CDR3 length is 15 residues. V lost 4 bases and J 1 base, leaving 10 bases between the germline ends. The CDR3 protein is CASSAGLGNTGELFF. The DNA of the CDR3 is TGTGCCAGCAGTGCAGGGTTGGGGAACACCGGGGAGCTGTTTTTT.

The chain is built from TRBV9 and TRBJ1-6; no clear D. Trimming cost V 0 bases and J 5 bases, with 6 bases left between them. Germline lookup yields CDR1 SGDLS and CDR2 YYNGEE. This CDR3 contains 14 residues. In nucleotides, the CDR3 is TGTGCCAGCAGCGTAGCCGGGGATAATTCACCCCTCCACTTT. It encodes CASSVAGDNSPLHF.

Concerning this clone itself: The germline gene is not matched at one end of the junction; a read error may be the cause. This rearrangement joins TRBV5-4 to TRBJ2-5; 7 bases fit TRBD2. CDR3 size: 18 residues. The germline gives CDR1 SGHNT, CDR2 YYREEE (reference sequence). In nucleotides, the CDR3 is TGTGCCAGCAGCTCGCCCCCCTCTAGCGGATTACACCAAGGGACCCAGTACTTC. Translating gives CASSSPPSSGLHQGTQYF.

The table lists this clone with a count of one. J is TRBJ2-1 and V is TRBV6-1, with 11 bases lining up with TRBD2. This CDR3 has 15 amino acids. Germline V gene data show CDR1 as MNHNS and CDR2 as SASEGT. The V segment lost 2 bases and the J segment 4 bases; nucleotides outside the gene matches: 1. The CDR3 loop is CASSELAGGYNEQFF. For the CDR3, the DNA is TGTGCCAGCAGTGAACTAGCGGGGGGTTACAATGAGCAGTTCTTC.

The V gene is TRBV6-5, the J gene TRBJ1-2; D is ambiguous. V lost 8 bases and J 5 bases, leaving 15 bases between the germline ends. The CDR3 sequence is 13 residues long. Germline V lookup: CDR1 MNHEY, CDR2 SVGAGI. The CDR3 coding sequence is TGTGCCAGCCGAACCGGGAGAATTTATGGCTACACCTTC. Translated, it gives CASRTGRIYGYTF.

The chain carries TRBV3-1 (or the pseudogene TRBV3-2) and TRBJ2-5; D possibly uses TRBD1 or TRBD2 (5 bases each). The CDR3 has 13 amino acids. V lost 7 bases and J 4 bases, leaving 13 bases between the germline ends. Germline CDR1 and CDR2: LGHDT and YNNKEL (reference sequence). The CDR3 spells CASKDYGGETQYF. CDR3 in DNA: TGTGCCAGCAAAGATTATGGGGGAGAGACCCAGTACTTC.

The CDR3 reads CAWRQQGAHRGQPQHF. The CDR3 DNA is TGTGCCTGGAGACAACAGGGGGCGCATCGGGGTCAGCCCCAGCATTTT. This rearrangement joins TRBV30 to TRBJ1-5, with 9 bases identical to TRBD1. Germline CDR1 GTSNPN, CDR2 SVGIG (reference sequence). The CDR3 sequence is 16 residues long. Trimming cost V 3 bases and J 6 bases; bases outside gene matches: 12. The variable domain in full, completed from reference TRBV30 and TRBJ1-5, reads SQTIHQWPATLVQPVGSPLSLECTVEGTSNPNLYWYRQAAGRGLQLLFYSVGIGQISSEVPQNLSASRPQDRQFILSSKKLLLSDSGFYLCAWRQQGAHRGQPQHFGDGTRLSIL.

The V call is TRBV10-1, the J call TRBJ1-2; D remains unclear. Germline V CDR1 and CDR2: WNHNN, SYGVQD (reference sequence). Trimming removed 4 bases at V and 7 bases at J, with 13 bases between. The CDR3 is made up of 13 amino acids. CDR3 nucleotides: TGCGCCAGCAGTGCAAACACAGCCGGTGGCTACACCTTC. Protein sequence: CASSANTAGGYTF.

This chain connects TRBV6-2 or TRBV6-3 to TRBJ1-2; TRBD1 might be the D (5 bases). The V and J ends lost 0 bases and 4 bases respectively, with 21 bases between them. CDR1 is MNHEY, CDR2 SVGEGT, per germline. The CDR3 is made up of 18 amino acids. CDR3 sequence: CASSYSPRRTRDLYGYTF. In DNA, the CDR3 is TGTGCCAGCAGTTACTCTCCACGGCGGACCAGGGACCTCTATGGCTACACCTTC.

The rearrangement uses TRBV11-3 and TRBJ1-6; possibly TRBD1 for D (5 bases). Germline CDR1 reads SGHNT; CDR2 reads YENEEA. Trimming cost V 1 base and J 0 bases, with 16 bases left between them. The CDR3 totals 19 residues. CDR3 sequence reads: CASSLGGTFHSSYNSPLHF. Here the CDR3 DNA reads TGTGCCAGCAGCTTAGGAGGGACGTTTCATAGCTCCTATAATTCACCCCTCCACTTT.

This chain joins TRBV4-1 and TRBJ2-5, with TRBD1 as a possible D gene (5 bases). Trimming cost V 5 bases and J 1 base, with 8 bases left between them. Germline V gives CDR1 MGHRA, CDR2 YSYEKL. This CDR3 is 13 amino acids long. The DNA of the CDR3 is TGCGCCAGCAGCGACACAGGCCAAGAGACCCAGTACTTC. It yields the protein CASSDTGQETQYF.

V usage is TRBV4-1 and J usage is TRBJ1-5; D is unresolved. Per the germline V gene, CDR1 is MGHRA and CDR2 is YSYEKL. CDR3 length equals 15 residues. The germline V and J ends were trimmed by 0 bases and 6 bases, with 12 bases remaining between them. CDR3 sequence (DNA): TGCGCCAGCAGCCAAGAATCGGGGTGGTTTCAGCCCCAGCATTTT. It specifies CASSQESGWFQPQHF.